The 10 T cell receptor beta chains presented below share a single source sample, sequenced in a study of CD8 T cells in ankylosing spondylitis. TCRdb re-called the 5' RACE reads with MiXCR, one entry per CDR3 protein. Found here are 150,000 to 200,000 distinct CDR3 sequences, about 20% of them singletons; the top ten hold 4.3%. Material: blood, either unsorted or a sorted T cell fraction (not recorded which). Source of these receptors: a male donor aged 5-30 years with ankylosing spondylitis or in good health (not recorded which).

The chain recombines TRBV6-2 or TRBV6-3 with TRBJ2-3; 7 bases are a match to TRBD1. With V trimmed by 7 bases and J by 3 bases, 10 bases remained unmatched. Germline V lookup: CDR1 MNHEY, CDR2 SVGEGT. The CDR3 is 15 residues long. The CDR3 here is CASTQGVSGTDTQYF. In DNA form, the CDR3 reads TGTGCCAGCACCCAGGGGGTATCGGGAACAGATACGCAGTATTTT.

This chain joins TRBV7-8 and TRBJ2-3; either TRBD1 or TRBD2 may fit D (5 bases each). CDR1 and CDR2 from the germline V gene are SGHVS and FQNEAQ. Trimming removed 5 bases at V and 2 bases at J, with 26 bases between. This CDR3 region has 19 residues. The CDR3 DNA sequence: TGTGCCAGCAGCCGCGTCGGGGCGAGCCCATTAACTGACACAGATACGCAGTATTTT. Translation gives CASSRVGASPLTDTDTQYF.

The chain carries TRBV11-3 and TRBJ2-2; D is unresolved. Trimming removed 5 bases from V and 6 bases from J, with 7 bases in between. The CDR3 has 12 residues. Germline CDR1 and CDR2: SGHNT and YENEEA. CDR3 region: CASSPEAGELFF. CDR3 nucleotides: TGTGCCAGCAGCCCAGAGGCCGGGGAGCTGTTTTTT.

CDR3 sequence reads: CATSRDSGTENNEQFF. The DNA of the CDR3 is TGTGCCACCAGCAGAGATAGCGGGACCGAAAACAATGAGCAGTTCTTC. This rearrangement joins TRBV15 to TRBJ2-1; 8 bases are a match to TRBD2. CDR1 is LNHNV and CDR2 is YYDKDF in the germline V gene (reference sequence). The length of the CDR3 is 16 residues. Trimming took 0 bases from V and 5 from J; bases not matched to a gene: 6. Complete variable domain (other parts from reference TRBV15 and TRBJ2-1): DAMVIQNPRYQVTQFGKPVTLSCSQTLNHNVMYWYQQKSSQAPKLLFHYYDKDFNNEADTPDNFQSRRPNTSFCFLDIRSPGLGDTAMYLCATSRDSGTENNEQFFGPGTRLTVL.

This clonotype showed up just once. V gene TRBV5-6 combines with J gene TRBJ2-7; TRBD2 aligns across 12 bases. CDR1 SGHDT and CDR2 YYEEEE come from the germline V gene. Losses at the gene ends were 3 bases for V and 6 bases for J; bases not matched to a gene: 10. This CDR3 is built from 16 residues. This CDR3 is CASSSLRLAGDREQYV. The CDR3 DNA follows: TGTGCCAGCAGCTCGCTTAGACTAGCGGGAGATCGCGAGCAGTACGTC.

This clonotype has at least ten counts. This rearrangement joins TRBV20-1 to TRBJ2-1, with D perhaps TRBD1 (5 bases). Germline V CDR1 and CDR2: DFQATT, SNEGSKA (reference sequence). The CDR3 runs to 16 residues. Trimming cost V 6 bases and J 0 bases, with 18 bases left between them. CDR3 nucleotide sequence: TGCAGTGCAACCGTGGGGCCGATAAGCTCCTACAATGAGCAGTTCTTC. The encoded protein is CSATVGPISSYNEQFF.

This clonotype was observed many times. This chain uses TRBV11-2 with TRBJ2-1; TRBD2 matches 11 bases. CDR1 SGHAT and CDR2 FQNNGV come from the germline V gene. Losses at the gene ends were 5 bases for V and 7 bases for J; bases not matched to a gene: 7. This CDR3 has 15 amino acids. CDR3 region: CASSLSSGRGNEQFF. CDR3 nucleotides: TGTGCCAGCAGCCTAAGTAGCGGGAGGGGTAATGAGCAGTTCTTC.

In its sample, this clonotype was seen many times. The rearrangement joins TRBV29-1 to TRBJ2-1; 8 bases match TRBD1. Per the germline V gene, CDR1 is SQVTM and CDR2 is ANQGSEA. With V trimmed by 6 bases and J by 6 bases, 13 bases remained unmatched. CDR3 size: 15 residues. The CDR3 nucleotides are TGCAGCGTGGTTAGGGACAGGTTAACAGGCAATGAGCAGTTCTTC. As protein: CSVVRDRLTGNEQFF.

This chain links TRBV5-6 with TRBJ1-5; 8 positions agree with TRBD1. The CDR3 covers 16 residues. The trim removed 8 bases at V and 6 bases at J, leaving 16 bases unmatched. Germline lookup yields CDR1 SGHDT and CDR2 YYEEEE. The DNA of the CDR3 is TGTGCCAGAGCCGAAACCAGGGGGCGAGATGGTCAGCCCCAGCATTTT. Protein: CARAETRGRDGQPQHF. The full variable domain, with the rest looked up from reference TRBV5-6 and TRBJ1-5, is DAGVTQSPTHLIKTRGQQVTLRCSPKSGHDTVSWYQQALGQGPQFIFQYYEEEERQRGNFPDRFSGHQFPNYSSELNVNALLLGDSALYLCARAETRGRDGQPQHFGDGTRLSIL.

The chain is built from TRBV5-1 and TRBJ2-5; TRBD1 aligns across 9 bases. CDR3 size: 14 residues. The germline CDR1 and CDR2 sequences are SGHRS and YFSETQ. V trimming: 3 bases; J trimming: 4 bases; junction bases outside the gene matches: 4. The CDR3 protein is CASSSQGAGETQYF. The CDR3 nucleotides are TGCGCCAGCAGCTCACAGGGGGCCGGAGAGACCCAGTACTTC.